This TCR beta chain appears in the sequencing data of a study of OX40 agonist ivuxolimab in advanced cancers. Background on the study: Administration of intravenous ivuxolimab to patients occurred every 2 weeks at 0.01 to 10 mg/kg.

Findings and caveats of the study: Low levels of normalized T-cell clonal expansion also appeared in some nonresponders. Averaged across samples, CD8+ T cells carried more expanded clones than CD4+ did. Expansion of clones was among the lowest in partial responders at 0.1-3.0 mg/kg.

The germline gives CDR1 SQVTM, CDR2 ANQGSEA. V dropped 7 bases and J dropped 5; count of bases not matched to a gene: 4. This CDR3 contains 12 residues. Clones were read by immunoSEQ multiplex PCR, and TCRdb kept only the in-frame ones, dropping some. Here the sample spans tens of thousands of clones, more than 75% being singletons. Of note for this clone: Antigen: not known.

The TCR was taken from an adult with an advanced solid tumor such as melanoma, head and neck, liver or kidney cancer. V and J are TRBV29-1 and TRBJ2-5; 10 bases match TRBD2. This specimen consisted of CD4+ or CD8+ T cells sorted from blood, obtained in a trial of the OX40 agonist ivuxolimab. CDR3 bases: TGCAGCGGCGGGACTAGCGCCGAGACCCAGTACTTC. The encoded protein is CSGGTSAETQYF. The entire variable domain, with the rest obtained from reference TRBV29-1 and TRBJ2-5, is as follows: SAVISQKPSRDICQRGTSLTIQCQVDSQVTMMFWYRQQPGQSLTLIATANQGSEATYESGFVIDKFPISRPNLTFSTLTVSNMSPEDSSIYLCSGGTSAETQYFGPGTRLLVL.